The sample holds many counts of the clone carrying this T cell receptor beta chain. Its antigen is still unknown. All donors were healthy, and all were Caucasian. The CDR3 loop spans 14 amino acids. Germline V CDR1 and CDR2: SEHNR, FQNEAQ (reference sequence). Trimming shortened V by 1 base and J by 2 bases, and 7 bases separated the two germline ends. This sample is part of a study of identical twins. Each CDR3 protein is one row after TCRdb ran MiXCR on the 5' RACE reads. The data contain hundreds of thousands of distinct CDR3 sequences, around 7.4% of them singletons. The study's findings and limits: Whereas memory repertoires showed no such difference, abundant cord blood beta clonotypes carried fewer insertions.

These data also featured in a second study, about yellow fever vaccine responses in identical twins.

This sequence originates from a woman between 18 and 29 years old in good health. The rearrangement uses TRBV7-9 and TRBJ2-3; no definite D call. Sequencing used PBMCs. The CDR3 protein is CASSLGAVTDTQYF. In nucleotides, the CDR3 is TGTGCCAGCAGCTTAGGGGCTGTCACAGATACGCAGTATTTT.